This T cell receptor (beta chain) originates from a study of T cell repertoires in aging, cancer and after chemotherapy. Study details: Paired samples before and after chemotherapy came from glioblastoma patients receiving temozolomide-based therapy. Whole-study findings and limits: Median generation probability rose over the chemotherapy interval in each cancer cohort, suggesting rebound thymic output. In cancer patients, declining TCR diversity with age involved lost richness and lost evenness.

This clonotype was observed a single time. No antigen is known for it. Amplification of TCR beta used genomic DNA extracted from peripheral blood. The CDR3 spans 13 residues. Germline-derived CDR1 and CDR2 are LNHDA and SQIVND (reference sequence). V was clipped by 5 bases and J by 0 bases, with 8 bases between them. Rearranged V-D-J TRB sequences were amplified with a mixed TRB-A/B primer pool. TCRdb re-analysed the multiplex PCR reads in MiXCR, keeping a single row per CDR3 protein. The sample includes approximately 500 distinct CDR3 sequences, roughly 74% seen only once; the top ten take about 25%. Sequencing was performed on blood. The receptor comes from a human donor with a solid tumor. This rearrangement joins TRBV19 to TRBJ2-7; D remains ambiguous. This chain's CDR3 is CASSDRFSYEQYF. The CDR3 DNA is TGTGCCAGTAGTGACCGGTTCTCCTACGAGCAGTACTTC.